This T cell receptor beta chain was retrieved from a study of radiotherapy plus CTLA-4 blockade in lung cancer. CDR3 size: 15 residues. The junction had 5 bases not matched to a gene; V was cut back by 0 bases and J by 4 bases. Germline V lookup: CDR1 SNHLY, CDR2 FYNNEI. Clones were read by immunoSEQ multiplex PCR, and TCRdb kept only the in-frame ones, dropping some. This table has 35,000 to 40,000 clones, over 60% appearing once. The source is a human donor with non-small cell lung cancer who had stable disease on radiotherapy plus ipilimumab. The chain couples TRBV2 to TRBJ1-2; 7 positions match TRBD1. The sequences come from peripheral blood, collected from a patient treated with radiotherapy plus ipilimumab. Written as DNA, the CDR3 is TGTGCCAGCAGTGAAGCGAGCACAGGGGCCTATGGCTACACCTTC. It yields the protein CASSEASTGAYGYTF.